The 22 T cell receptor beta chains presented below share a single source sample, sequenced in a study of cytomegalovirus exposure and HLA in healthy donors. PCR used 60 Vbeta primers and 13 Jbeta primers. Data came from immunoSEQ multiplex PCR; TCRdb stores just in-frame clones and leaves some out. The repertoire holds around 120,000 clones, with just under 75% as singletons. Source material: PBMCs. The source of these receptors is a man aged 50 or older in good health and CMV-seropositive.

This chain's CDR3 is CAWSQGLWGRDTEAFF. DNA of the CDR3: TGTGCCTGGAGTCAAGGACTCTGGGGAAGGGACACTGAAGCTTTCTTT. The chain recombines TRBV30 with TRBJ1-1; D not resolved. CDR3 length: 16 amino acids. In germline, CDR1 is GTSNPN, CDR2 SVGIG (reference sequence). V lost 2 bases and J 3 bases, leaving 19 bases between the germline ends. The full variable domain, in which reference TRBV30 and TRBJ1-1 provide the parts outside the CDR3, is SQTIHQWPATLVQPVGSPLSLECTVEGTSNPNLYWYRQAAGRGLQLLFYSVGIGQISSEVPQNLSASRPQDRQFILSSKKLLLSDSGFYLCAWSQGLWGRDTEAFFGQGTRLTVV.

This clone was seen more than once but under ten times. The rearrangement joins TRBV7-2 to TRBJ1-1; no reliable D call. The CDR3 sequence is 15 residues long. CDR1 and CDR2 from the germline V gene are SGHTA and FQGNSA. Trimming stripped 6 bases from V and 1 base from J, with 15 bases between. The CDR3 DNA reads TGTGCCAGCAGGTTTTCGACTACAGCGAACACTGAAGCTTTCTTT. Translation: CASRFSTTANTEAFF. Supplemented by reference TRBV7-2 and TRBJ1-1, the full variable domain reads GAGVSQSPSNKVTEKGKDVELRCDPISGHTALYWYRQSLGQGLEFLIYFQGNSAPDKSGLPSDRFSAERTGGSVSTLTIQRTQQEDSAVYLCASRFSTTANTEAFFGQGTRLTVV.

This sequence joins TRBV19 and TRBJ2-1; a possible D gene is TRBD1 (6 bases). Trimming cost V 5 bases and J 0 bases, with 11 bases left between them. Germline-derived CDR1 and CDR2 are LNHDA and SQIVND (reference sequence). The CDR3 runs to 15 residues. Here the CDR3 DNA reads TGTGCCAGTAGTCCACAGGGCCTCTCCTACAATGAGCAGTTCTTC. It codes for CASSPQGLSYNEQFF.

The chain links TRBV6-6 to TRBJ1-4, with TRBD1 as a possible D gene (6 bases). Trimming stripped 8 bases from V and 4 bases from J, with 14 bases between. The CDR3 has 14 amino acids. Germline CDR1 and CDR2: MNHNY and SVGAGI (reference sequence). CDR3 amino acids: CASGYRDVNEKLFF. Written as DNA, the CDR3 is TGTGCCAGCGGCTACAGGGATGTTAATGAAAAACTGTTTTTT.

This CDR3 reads CASSSLGLYGYTF. For the CDR3, the DNA is TGTGCCAGCAGTTCTCTGGGACTCTATGGCTACACCTTC. The chain carries TRBV28 and TRBJ1-2, with TRBD1 as a possible D gene (5 bases). Germline V gene sequence: CDR1 MDHEN, CDR2 SYDVKM. Trimming stripped 4 bases from V and 4 bases from J, with 10 bases between. CDR3 length: 13 residues.

The CDR3 DNA follows: TGTGCCAGCAGTGCCTGGACAGGGGGCGGTCAGCCCCAGCATTTT. Translating it yields CASSAWTGGGQPQHF. This chain joins TRBV27 and TRBJ1-5; TRBD1 agrees at 11 bases. This CDR3 contains 15 residues. Germline V gene lookup returns CDR1 MNHEY and CDR2 SMNVEV (reference sequence). Trimming removed 5 bases from V and 6 bases from J; junction bases left unmatched: 6.

This sequence joins TRBV4-2 and TRBJ1-1; 11 bases align to TRBD1. Germline trimming cut 1 base from V and 0 bases from J; bases unmatched to any gene: 4. CDR1 is LGHNA, CDR2 YNFKEQ, per germline. The CDR3 runs to 17 residues. CDR3 in DNA: TGTGCCAGCAGCCAAGGAGGGGGACAGGGGGTGAACACTGAAGCTTTCTTT. This sequence encodes CASSQGGGQGVNTEAFF.

The rearrangement links TRBV19 to TRBJ1-5; 7 bases match TRBD1. CDR1 is LNHDA, CDR2 SQIVND, per germline (reference sequence). V lost 6 bases and J lost 6; bases outside the gene matches: 14. CDR3 size: 16 residues. DNA for the CDR3: TGTGCCAGTAGATCGCTCGACAGGGTCACGAGTCAGCCCCAGCATTTT. It specifies CASRSLDRVTSQPQHF.

The chain links TRBV5-4 to TRBJ1-1, with 10 bases aligning to TRBD1. Germline CDR1 SGHNT, CDR2 YYREEE (reference sequence). The CDR3 contains 14 residues. Trimming took 4 bases from V and 5 from J; bases not matched to a gene: 5. CDR3 sequence (DNA): TGTGCCAGCAGCGACGGACAGGGGGGGACTGAAGCTTTCTTT. Its translation is CASSDGQGGTEAFF.

The chain joins TRBV12-5 to TRBJ1-3; TRBD1 aligns across 10 bases. There are 17 residues in the CDR3. Looked up from germline, CDR1 is LGHNT and CDR2 is FRNRAP. V lost 5 bases to trimming and J lost 0 bases; unmatched junction nucleotides: 7. The CDR3 DNA reads as TGTGCTAGTGGTGTAGGACAGGGGGGCGGCTCTGGAAACACCATATATTTT. This sequence encodes CASGVGQGGGSGNTIYF.

This chain joins TRBV27 and TRBJ1-6, with TRBD1 identical over 10 bases. Germline values: CDR1 MNHEY, CDR2 SMNVEV (reference sequence). The junction had 14 bases not matched to a gene; V was cut back by 6 bases and J by 12 bases. CDR3 length: 16 amino acids. The CDR3 DNA reads TGTGCCAGCAGGCCCGGGATCGGGACAGGGGTCGTACCCCTCCACTTT. Its protein product is CASRPGIGTGVVPLHF.

This rearrangement joins TRBV4-2 to TRBJ2-7, with unresolved D. V dropped 0 bases and J dropped 0 bases, with 12 bases sitting between them. This CDR3 is built from 16 residues. Looked up from germline, CDR1 is LGHNA and CDR2 is YNFKEQ. CDR3 nucleotide sequence: TGTGCCAGCAGCCAAGATTATCACTATAGCTCCTACGAGCAGTACTTC. Translating gives CASSQDYHYSSYEQYF.

The chain couples TRBV9 to TRBJ2-5; TRBD2 aligns across 10 bases. The germline V gene encodes CDR1 SGDLS and CDR2 YYNGEE. The CDR3 extends over 13 amino acids. Trimming took 3 bases from V and 4 from J; bases not matched to a gene: 0. The CDR3 sequence is CASSGTSGETQYF. The CDR3 nucleotides are TGTGCCAGCAGCGGGACTAGCGGAGAGACCCAGTACTTC.

V is TRBV10-3 and J is TRBJ2-1; 7 nucleotides align to TRBD1. The CDR3 is made up of 14 amino acids. CDR1 and CDR2 (germline): ENHRY, SYGVKD. After removal of 3 bases from V and 8 bases from J, the junction contained 7 bases not matched to a gene. The CDR3: CAISDRQGVDEQFF. DNA of the CDR3: TGTGCCATCAGTGACCGACAGGGAGTGGATGAGCAGTTCTTC.

Concerning this clone: At one end the junction does not follow the germline gene, possibly because of a read error. The chain combines TRBV6-7 with TRBJ2-2; TRBD2 aligns across 10 bases. TRBV6-7 is filed as an ORF, its function uncertain. The CDR3 has 18 amino acids. The CDR3 is CVSSYSSTSGDHTGELFF. CDR3 DNA: TGTGTCAGCAGTTACTCCTCCACTAGCGGGGATCACACCGGGGAGCTGTTTTTT.

The V gene is TRBV9, the J gene TRBJ2-1; 9 nucleotides match TRBD2. J gave up 9 bases and V 7 bases, and 14 bases lay outside the gene matches. The CDR3 runs 15 residues. CDR1 is SGDLS and CDR2 is YYNGEE in the germline V gene. This CDR3 is CASARGRALRGEQFF. CDR3 coding DNA: TGTGCCAGCGCGCGCGGGAGGGCCTTGAGAGGTGAGCAGTTCTTC.

This clone came up a few times. The chain recombines TRBV15 with TRBJ1-1; D gene unclear. Germline V gives CDR1 LNHNV, CDR2 YYDKDF (reference sequence). Trimming took 0 bases from V and 1 from J, leaving 6 bases between them. The CDR3 runs to 14 residues. CDR3 residues: CATSRDHRNTEAFF. The CDR3 DNA reads TGTGCCACCAGCAGAGATCACAGGAACACTGAAGCTTTCTTT.

This clone was observed a single time. The V gene is TRBV7-9, the J gene TRBJ1-1, with 7 nucleotides matching TRBD1. The CDR3 sequence is 13 residues long. With 7 bases clipped from V and 8 bases from J, the junction kept 10 bases outside the gene matches. The germline gives CDR1 SEHNR, CDR2 FQNEAQ (reference sequence). CDR3 protein: CASTFILGQEAFF. CDR3 DNA sequence: TGTGCCAGCACCTTCATTTTGGGACAGGAAGCTTTCTTT.

The chain has TRBV7-9 and TRBJ2-7; D remains unclear. Germline CDR1 and CDR2: SEHNR and FQNEAQ (reference sequence). The CDR3 covers 13 residues. Trimming pared 5 bases from V and 3 bases from J, leaving 11 bases between. CDR3 nucleotides: TGTGCCAGCAGCAAACGATCCTACTACGAGCAGTACTTC. Its translation: CASSKRSYYEQYF.

In this sample, this clone turned up a few times. The gene calls are TRBV10-1 and TRBJ1-2; no definite D call. Germline V gene sequence: CDR1 WNHNN, CDR2 SYGVQD (reference sequence). Trimming left V 3 bases short and J 7 bases short, with 6 bases between. This CDR3 is built from 11 residues. CDR3 nucleotides: TGCGCCAGCAGTGACGGGGTTGGCTACACCTTC. This translates into CASSDGVGYTF.

The chain combines TRBV5-1 with TRBJ2-5; D possibly corresponds to TRBD1 (5 bases). The V end was cut by 0 bases, the J end by 1 base, with 10 bases between. The CDR3 loop spans 15 amino acids. The germline CDR1 and CDR2 sequences are SGHRS and YFSETQ. The CDR3 DNA sequence: TGCGCCAGCAGCTTGGGGGGCAGTTTCCAAGAGACCCAGTACTTC. Translation: CASSLGGSFQETQYF.

This clone came up a few times. The J gene is TRBJ2-3, the V gene TRBV5-1; D gene uncertain. The germline gives CDR1 SGHRS, CDR2 YFSETQ. The CDR3 totals 13 residues. The ends were cut back, 2 bases at V and 2 bases at J, with 6 bases in the middle. The CDR3 spells CASSFQSTDTQYF. CDR3 DNA sequence: TGCGCCAGCAGCTTCCAATCCACAGATACGCAGTATTTT. Variable domain in full (rest from reference TRBV5-1 and TRBJ2-3): KAGVTQTPRYLIKTRGQQVTLSCSPISGHRSVSWYQQTPGQGLQFLFEYFSETQRNKGNFPGRFSGRQFSNSRSEMNVSTLELGDSALYLCASSFQSTDTQYFGPGTRLTVL.